This TCR beta chain derives from a study of shared clonotypes between healthy human individuals. For the study at large: Sampling drew on donors who were two women and a few men aged 18 to 49.

Donors comprised only Caucasian adults living in Nashville, Tennessee. Assay execution took place at the deep level. The table came from immunoSEQ multiplex PCR; TCRdb's copy has only in-frame clones and leaves some out. The sample shows around 700,000 clones, approximately 73% of them seen only once. After removal of 10 bases from V and 4 bases from J, the junction contained 9 bases not matched to a gene. The germline gives CDR1 SEHNR, CDR2 FQNEAQ (reference sequence). The CDR3 is made up of 15 amino acids. This clone was seen a handful of times. The sample comprised memory CD4+ T cells sorted from blood. As for subset: CD45RA-negative fraction. The TCR sequence derives from a woman aged 25 to 39 in good health. The chain combines TRBV7-9 with TRBJ2-3; TRBD1 agrees at 12 bases. CDR3 sequence (DNA): TGTGCCACCCTACCCGGGACAGGGGGCCCAGATACGCAGTATTTT. Amino acids: CATLPGTGGPDTQYF.